This T cell receptor (beta chain) was observed in a study of CD8+CD57+ T cells in acquired aplastic anemia. About the research overall: DNA recovered from sorted CD4+ and CD8+ cells had a mean of about 3 ug.

The template used for profiling TCR beta VDJ and CDR3 was genomic DNA. TCRdb reanalysed the reads using MiXCR and keeps one entry per CDR3 protein. The sample records under 200,000 distinct CDR3 sequences, more than 40% being singletons. CDR3 size: 15 residues. Trimming left V 0 bases short and J 6 bases short, with 15 bases between. Germline V gives CDR1 MNHEY, CDR2 SVGAGI. This clonotype was seen ten or more times. What it binds is not known. Whole-study results and caveats: Between patients and controls, CD8+ Simpson's diversity did not vary significantly.

Patients sequenced had flow cytometry evidence of CD8+CD57+ cell expansion. At the time of blood sampling, patients had not yet received any therapy. The V call is TRBV6-5, the J call TRBJ2-7, with D possibly being TRBD1 (6 bases). The sample taken for sequencing was sorted CD4+, CD8+, or CD8+CD57+ T cells (not recorded which) from PBMCs. The sequence was obtained from a human donor with aplastic anemia. The CDR3: CASSYSPAGETEQYF. The CDR3 DNA is TGTGCCAGCAGTTACTCCCCGGCAGGGGAGACCGAGCAGTACTTC.